This T cell receptor (beta chain) was captured by sequencing in a study of cytomegalovirus exposure and HLA in healthy donors. Overall study context: Earlier results showed roughly 120 million unique TCR beta sequences derived from 150 million to 200 million T cells.

V was pared by 5 bases and J by 1 base, with 12 bases between. Germline-derived CDR1 and CDR2 are MNHNS and SASEGT. CDR3 length equals 15 residues. Amplification used 60 Vbeta primers and 13 Jbeta primers. Profiled with immunoSEQ multiplex PCR; TCRdb holds only in-frame clones, not every one. The sample includes 170,000 or so clones, about four fifths seen only once; the top ten take 2.5% to 3.5%. The sample consisted of PBMCs. This chain uses TRBV6-1 with TRBJ2-1; TRBD1 is a possible D gene (6 bases). The clonotype was recovered from a male donor in good health and CMV-seronegative. CDR3 sequence: CASSPRGVSYNEQFF. The CDR3 DNA reads TGTGCCAGCAGTCCCAGGGGAGTTTCCTACAATGAGCAGTTCTTC.